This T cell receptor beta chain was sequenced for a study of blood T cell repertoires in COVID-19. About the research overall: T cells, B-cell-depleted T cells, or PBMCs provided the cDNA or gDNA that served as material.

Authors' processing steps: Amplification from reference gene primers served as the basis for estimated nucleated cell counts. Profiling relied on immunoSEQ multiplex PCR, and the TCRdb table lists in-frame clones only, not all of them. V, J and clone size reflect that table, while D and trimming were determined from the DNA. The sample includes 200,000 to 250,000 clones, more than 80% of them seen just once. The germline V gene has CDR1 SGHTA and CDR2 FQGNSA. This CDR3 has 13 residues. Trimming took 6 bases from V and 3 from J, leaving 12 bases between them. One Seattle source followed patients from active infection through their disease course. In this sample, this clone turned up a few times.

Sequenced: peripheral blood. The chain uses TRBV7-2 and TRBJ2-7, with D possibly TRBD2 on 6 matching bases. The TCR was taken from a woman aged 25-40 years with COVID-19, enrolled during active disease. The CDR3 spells CASSSGPGYEQYF. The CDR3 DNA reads TGTGCCAGCAGTAGCGGTCCTGGCTACGAGCAGTACTTC.